This T cell receptor beta chain comes out of a study of blood T cells in healthy people across ages. This CDR3 has 15 amino acids. Germline-derived CDR1 and CDR2 are GTSNPN and SVGIG (reference sequence). Deletions cut 0 bases from V and 6 bases from J, with 16 bases between. It was with a sample-barcoded 5' primer and a J-beta primer mix that a second PCR of about 7 to 12 cycles was run. TCRdb reprocessed the 5' RACE reads with MiXCR, giving one entry per CDR3 protein. The sample lists 750,000 to 950,000 distinct CDR3 sequences, 20% to 30% occurring once. In its sample, this clonotype was seen a few times. These data are also associated with another study on T cells of mothers and their children.

The TCR was taken from a boy younger than 18 in good health. The chain has TRBV30 and TRBJ2-3, with D perhaps matching TRBD1 (6 bases). The sample comprised blood. This CDR3 reads CAWSVRSQGMDTQYF. The CDR3 DNA sequence: TGTGCCTGGAGTGTACGAAGTCAGGGGATGGATACGCAGTATTTT.